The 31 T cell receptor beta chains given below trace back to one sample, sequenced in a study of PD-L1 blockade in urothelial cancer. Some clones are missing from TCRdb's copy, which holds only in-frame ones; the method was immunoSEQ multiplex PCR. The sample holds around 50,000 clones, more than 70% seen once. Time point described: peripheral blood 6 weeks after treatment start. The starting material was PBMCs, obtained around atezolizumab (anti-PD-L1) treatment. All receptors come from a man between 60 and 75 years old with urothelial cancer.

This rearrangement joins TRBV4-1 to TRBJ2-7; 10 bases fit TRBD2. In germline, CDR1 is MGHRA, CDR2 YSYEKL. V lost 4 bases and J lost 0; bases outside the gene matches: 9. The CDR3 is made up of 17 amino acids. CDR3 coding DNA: TGCGCCAGCAGCCGAGAGCCCGGGACTAGCGACTCCTACGAGCAGTACTTC. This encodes CASSREPGTSDSYEQYF.

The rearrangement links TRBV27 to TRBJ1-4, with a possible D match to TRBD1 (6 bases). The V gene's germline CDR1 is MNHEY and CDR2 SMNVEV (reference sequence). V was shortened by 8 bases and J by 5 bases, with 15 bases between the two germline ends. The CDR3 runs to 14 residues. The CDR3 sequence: CASRPGAKNEKLFF. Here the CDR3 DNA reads TGTGCCAGCCGACCAGGGGCAAAGAATGAAAAACTGTTTTTT.

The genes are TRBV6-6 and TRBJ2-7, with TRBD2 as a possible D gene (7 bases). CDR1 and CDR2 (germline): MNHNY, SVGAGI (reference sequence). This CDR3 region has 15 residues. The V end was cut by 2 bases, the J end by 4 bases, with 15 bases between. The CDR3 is CASSYGGAGQYEQYF. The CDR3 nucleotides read TGTGCCAGCAGTTACGGCGGAGCGGGACAATACGAGCAGTACTTC.

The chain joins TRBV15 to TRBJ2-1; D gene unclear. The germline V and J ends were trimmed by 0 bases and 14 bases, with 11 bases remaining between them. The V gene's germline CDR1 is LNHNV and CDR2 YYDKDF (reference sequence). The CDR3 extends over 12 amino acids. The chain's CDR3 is CATSRDRELKFF. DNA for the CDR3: TGTGCCACCAGCAGAGATCGTGAACTAAAGTTCTTC.

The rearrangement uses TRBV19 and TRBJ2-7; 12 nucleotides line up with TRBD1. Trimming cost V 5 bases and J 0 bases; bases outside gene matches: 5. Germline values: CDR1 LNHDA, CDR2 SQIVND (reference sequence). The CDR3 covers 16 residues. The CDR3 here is CASSAGQGASSYEQYF. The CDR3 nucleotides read TGTGCCAGTAGTGCGGGACAGGGGGCAAGCTCCTACGAGCAGTACTTC.

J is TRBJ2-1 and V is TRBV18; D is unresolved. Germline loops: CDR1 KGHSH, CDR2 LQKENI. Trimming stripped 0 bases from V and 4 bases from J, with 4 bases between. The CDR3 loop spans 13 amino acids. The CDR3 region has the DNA TGTGCCAGCTCACCACCTCCATACAATGAGCAGTTCTTC. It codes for CASSPPPYNEQFF.

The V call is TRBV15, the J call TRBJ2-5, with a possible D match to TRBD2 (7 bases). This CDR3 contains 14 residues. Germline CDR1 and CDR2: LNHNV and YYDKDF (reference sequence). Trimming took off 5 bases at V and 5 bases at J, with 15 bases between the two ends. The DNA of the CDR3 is TGTGCCACCAGCCCCTGGGGGGGGCGGGAGACCCAGTACTTC. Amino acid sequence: CATSPWGGRETQYF.

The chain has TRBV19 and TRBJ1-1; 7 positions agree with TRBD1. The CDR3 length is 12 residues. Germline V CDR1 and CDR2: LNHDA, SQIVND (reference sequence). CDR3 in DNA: TGTGCTGTTAGACAGGGGAACACTGAAGCTTTCTTT. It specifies CAVRQGNTEAFF.

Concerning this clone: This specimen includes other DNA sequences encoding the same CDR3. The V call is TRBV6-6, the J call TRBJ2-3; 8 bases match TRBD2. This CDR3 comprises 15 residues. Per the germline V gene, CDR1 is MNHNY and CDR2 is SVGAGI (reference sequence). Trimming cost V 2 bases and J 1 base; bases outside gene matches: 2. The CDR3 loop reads CASSYGRGGTDTQYF. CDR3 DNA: TGTGCCAGCAGTTACGGGCGGGGGGGCACAGATACGCAGTATTTT.

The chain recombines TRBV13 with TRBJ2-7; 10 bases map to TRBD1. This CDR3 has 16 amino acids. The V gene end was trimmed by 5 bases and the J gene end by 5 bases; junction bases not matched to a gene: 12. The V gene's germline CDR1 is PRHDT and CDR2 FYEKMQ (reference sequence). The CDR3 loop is CASSIARDRGFHEQYF. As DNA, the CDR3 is TGTGCCAGCAGCATCGCCCGGGACAGGGGTTTCCACGAGCAGTACTTC.

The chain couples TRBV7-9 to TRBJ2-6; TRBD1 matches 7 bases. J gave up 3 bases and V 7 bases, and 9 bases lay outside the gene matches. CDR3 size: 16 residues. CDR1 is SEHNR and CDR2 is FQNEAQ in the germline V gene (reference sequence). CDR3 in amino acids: CASTTSGGGGANVLTF. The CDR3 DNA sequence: TGTGCCAGCACCACCTCAGGGGGTGGTGGGGCCAACGTCCTGACTTTC.

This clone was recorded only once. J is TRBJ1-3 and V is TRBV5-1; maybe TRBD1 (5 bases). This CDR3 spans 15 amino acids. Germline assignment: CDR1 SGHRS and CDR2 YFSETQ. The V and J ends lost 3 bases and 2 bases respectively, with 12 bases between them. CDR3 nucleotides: TGCGCCAGCAGCTCGGAGCAGGGTACTGGAAACACCATATATTTT. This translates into CASSSEQGTGNTIYF.

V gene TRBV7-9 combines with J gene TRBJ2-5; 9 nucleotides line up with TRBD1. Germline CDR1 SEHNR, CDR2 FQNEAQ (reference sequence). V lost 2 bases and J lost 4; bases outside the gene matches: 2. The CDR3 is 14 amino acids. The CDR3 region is CASSLTGGVETQYF. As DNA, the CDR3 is TGTGCCAGCAGCTTAACAGGGGGCGTAGAGACCCAGTACTTC.

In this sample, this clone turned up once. In DNA, the CDR3 is TGTGCCAGCAGTTACTCGACGGCAGGGGGCTACGAGCAGTACTTC. It is translated as CASSYSTAGGYEQYF. The chain links TRBV6-5 to TRBJ2-7; 7 bases line up with TRBD1. The CDR3 totals 15 residues. Germline V gives CDR1 MNHEY, CDR2 SVGAGI. V trimming: 0 bases; J trimming: 3 bases; junction bases outside the gene matches: 5.

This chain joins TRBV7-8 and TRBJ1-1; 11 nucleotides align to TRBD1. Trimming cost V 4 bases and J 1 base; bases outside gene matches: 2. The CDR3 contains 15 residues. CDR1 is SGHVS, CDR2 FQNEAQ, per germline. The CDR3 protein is CASSYGTGGNTEAFF. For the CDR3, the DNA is TGTGCCAGCAGCTATGGGACAGGGGGGAACACTGAAGCTTTCTTT.

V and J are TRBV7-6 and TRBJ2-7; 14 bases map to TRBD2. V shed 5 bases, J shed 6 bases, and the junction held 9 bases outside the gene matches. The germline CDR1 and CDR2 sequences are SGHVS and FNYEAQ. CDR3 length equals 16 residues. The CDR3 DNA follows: TGTGCCAGCAGCCAATCCGGGACTAGCGGGAGTAGCGAGCAGTACTTC. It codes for CASSQSGTSGSSEQYF.

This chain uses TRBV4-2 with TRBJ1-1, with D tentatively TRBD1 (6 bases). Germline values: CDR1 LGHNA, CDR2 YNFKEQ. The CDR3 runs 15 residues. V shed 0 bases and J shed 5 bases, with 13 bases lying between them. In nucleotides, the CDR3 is TGTGCCAGCAGCCAAGATAAGGACAGACAGACTGAAGCTTTCTTT. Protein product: CASSQDKDRQTEAFF.

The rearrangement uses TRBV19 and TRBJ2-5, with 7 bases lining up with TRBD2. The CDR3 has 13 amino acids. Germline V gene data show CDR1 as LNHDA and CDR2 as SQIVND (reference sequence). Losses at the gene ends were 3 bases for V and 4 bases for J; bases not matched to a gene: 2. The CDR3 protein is CASSMTSTETQYF. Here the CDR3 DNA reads TGTGCCAGTAGTATGACTAGCACAGAGACCCAGTACTTC.

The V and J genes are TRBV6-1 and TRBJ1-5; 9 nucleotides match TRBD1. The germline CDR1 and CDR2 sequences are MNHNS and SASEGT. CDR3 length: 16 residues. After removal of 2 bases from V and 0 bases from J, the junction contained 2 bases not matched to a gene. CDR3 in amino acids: CASSEQQGASNQPQHF. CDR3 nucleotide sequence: TGTGCCAGCAGTGAACAACAGGGGGCTAGCAATCAGCCCCAGCATTTT.

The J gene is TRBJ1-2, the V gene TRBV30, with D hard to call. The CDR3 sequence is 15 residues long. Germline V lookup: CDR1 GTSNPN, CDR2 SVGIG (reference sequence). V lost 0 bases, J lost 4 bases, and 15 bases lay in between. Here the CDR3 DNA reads TGTGCCTGGAGTGTACCGGGGATAACGTCCTATGGCTACACCTTC. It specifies CAWSVPGITSYGYTF. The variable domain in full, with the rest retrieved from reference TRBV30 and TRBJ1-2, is SQTIHQWPATLVQPVGSPLSLECTVEGTSNPNLYWYRQAAGRGLQLLFYSVGIGQISSEVPQNLSASRPQDRQFILSSKKLLLSDSGFYLCAWSVPGITSYGYTFGSGTRLTVV.

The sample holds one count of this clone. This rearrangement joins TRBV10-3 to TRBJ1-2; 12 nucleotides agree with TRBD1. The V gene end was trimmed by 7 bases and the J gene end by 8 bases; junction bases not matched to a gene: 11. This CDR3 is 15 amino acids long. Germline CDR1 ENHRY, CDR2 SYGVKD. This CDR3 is CAINSGQGALGGYTF. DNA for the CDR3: TGTGCCATCAATTCGGGACAGGGGGCGCTAGGAGGCTACACCTTC.

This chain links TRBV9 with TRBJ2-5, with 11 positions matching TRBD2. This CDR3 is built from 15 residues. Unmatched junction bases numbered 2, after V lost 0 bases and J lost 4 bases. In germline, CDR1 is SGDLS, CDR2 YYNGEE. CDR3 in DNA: TGTGCCAGCAGCGTAGCGACTAGCGGGGTAGAGACCCAGTACTTC. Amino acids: CASSVATSGVETQYF.

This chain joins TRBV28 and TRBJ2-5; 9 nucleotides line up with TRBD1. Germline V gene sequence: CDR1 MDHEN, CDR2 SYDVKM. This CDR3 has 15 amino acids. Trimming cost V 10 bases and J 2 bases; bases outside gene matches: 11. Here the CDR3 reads CAIGRGGTGQETQYF. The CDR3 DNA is TGTGCCATCGGCCGTGGGGGGACAGGGCAAGAGACCCAGTACTTC.

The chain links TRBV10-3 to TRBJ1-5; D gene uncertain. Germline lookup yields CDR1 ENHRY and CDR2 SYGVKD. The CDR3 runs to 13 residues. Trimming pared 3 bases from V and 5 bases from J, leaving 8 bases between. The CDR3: CAISDNRDQPQHF. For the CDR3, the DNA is TGTGCCATCAGTGATAACAGAGATCAGCCCCAGCATTTT.

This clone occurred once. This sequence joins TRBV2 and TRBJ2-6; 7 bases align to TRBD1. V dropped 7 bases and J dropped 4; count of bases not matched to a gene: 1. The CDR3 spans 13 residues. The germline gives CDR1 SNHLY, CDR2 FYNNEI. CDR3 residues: CASKGGGANVLTF. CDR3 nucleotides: TGTGCCAGCAAAGGGGGCGGGGCCAACGTCCTGACTTTC. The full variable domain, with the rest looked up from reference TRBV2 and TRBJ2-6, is EPEVTQTPSHQVTQMGQEVILRCVPISNHLYFYWYRQILGQKVEFLVSFYNNEISEKSEIFDDQFSVERPDGSNFTLKIRSTKLEDSAMYFCASKGGGANVLTFGAGSRLTVL.

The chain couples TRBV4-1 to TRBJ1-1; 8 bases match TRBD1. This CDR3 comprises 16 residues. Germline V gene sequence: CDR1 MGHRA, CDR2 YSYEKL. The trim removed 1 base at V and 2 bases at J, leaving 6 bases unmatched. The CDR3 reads CASSQGGRGRNTEAFF. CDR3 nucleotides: TGCGCCAGCAGCCAAGGGGGCAGGGGGCGAAACACTGAAGCTTTCTTT.

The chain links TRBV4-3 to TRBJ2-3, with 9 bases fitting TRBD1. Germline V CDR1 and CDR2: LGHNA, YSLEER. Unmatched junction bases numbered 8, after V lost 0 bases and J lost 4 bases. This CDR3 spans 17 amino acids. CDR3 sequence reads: CASSQDPGQGAADTQYF. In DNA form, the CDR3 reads TGCGCCAGCAGCCAAGACCCGGGACAGGGAGCAGCAGATACGCAGTATTTT.

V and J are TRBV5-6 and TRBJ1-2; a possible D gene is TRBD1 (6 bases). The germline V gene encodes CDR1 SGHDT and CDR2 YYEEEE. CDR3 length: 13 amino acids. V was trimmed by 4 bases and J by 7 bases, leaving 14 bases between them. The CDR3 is CASSPQGVVGYTF. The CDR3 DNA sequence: TGTGCCAGCAGCCCACAGGGTGTAGTTGGCTACACCTTC. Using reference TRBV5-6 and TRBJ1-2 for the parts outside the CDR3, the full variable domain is DAGVTQSPTHLIKTRGQQVTLRCSPKSGHDTVSWYQQALGQGPQFIFQYYEEEERQRGNFPDRFSGHQFPNYSSELNVNALLLGDSALYLCASSPQGVVGYTFGSGTRLTVV.

This chain's CDR3 is CASSVSGDTGELFF. CDR3 coding DNA: TGTGCCAGCAGCGTATCGGGGGACACCGGGGAGCTGTTTTTT. The V call is TRBV9, the J call TRBJ2-2; possibly TRBD2 for D (6 bases). The CDR3 totals 14 residues. The germline gives CDR1 SGDLS, CDR2 YYNGEE. The V and J ends lost 1 base and 3 bases respectively, with 7 bases between them.

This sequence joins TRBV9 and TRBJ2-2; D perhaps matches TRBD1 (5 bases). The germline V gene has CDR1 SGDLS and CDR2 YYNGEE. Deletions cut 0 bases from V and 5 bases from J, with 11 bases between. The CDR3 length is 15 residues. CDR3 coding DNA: TGTGCCAGCAGCGTAGCAGTAGGGGTGACCGGGGAGCTGTTTTTT. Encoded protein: CASSVAVGVTGELFF.

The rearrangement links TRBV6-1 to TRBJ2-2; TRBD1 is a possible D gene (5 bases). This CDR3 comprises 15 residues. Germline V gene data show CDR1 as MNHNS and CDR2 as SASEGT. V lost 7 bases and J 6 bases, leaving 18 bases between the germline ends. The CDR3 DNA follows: TGTGCCAGCAAACCGTACGGACAATTCGCCGGGGAGCTGTTTTTT. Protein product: CASKPYGQFAGELFF.